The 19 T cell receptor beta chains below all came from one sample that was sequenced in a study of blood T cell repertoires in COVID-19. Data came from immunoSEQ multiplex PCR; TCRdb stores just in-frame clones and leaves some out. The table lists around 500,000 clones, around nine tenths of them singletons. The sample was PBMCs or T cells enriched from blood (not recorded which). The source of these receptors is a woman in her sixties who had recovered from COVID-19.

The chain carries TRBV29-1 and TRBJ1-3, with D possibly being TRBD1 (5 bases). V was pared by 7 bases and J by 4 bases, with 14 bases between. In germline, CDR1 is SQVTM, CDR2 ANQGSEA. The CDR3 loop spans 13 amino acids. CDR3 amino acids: CSAGTAGGNTIYF. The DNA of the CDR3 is TGCAGCGCCGGGACGGCGGGGGGAAACACCATATATTTT.

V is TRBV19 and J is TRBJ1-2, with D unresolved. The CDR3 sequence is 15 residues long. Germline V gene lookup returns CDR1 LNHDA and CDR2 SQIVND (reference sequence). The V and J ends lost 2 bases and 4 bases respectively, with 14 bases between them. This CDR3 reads CASSIISGSSYGYTF. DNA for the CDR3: TGTGCCAGTAGTATAATATCTGGCAGTTCCTATGGCTACACCTTC. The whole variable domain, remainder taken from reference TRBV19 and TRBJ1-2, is DGGITQSPKYLFRKEGQNVTLSCEQNLNHDAMYWYRQDPGQGLRLIYYSQIVNDFQKGDIAEGYSVSREKKESFPLTVTSAQKNPTAFYLCASSIISGSSYGYTFGSGTRLTVV.

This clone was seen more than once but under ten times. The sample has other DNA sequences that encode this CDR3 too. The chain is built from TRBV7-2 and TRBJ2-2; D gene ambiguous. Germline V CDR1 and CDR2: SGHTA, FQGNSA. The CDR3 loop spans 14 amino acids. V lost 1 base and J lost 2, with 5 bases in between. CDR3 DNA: TGTGCCAGCAGCTTAGGCAGAAACACCGGGGAGCTGTTTTTT. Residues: CASSLGRNTGELFF.

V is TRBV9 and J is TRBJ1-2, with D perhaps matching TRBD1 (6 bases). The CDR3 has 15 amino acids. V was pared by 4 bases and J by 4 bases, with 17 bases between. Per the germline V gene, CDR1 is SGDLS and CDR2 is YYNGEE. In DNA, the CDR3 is TGTGCCAGCAGCCCCGATATGGACAGATCCTATGGCTACACCTTC. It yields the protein CASSPDMDRSYGYTF.

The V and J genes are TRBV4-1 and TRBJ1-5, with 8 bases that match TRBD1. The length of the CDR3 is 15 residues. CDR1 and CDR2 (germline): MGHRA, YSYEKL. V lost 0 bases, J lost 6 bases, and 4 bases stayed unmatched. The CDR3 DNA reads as TGCGCCAGCAGCCAAGAAGGACAGGGAAGTCAGCCCCAGCATTTT. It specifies CASSQEGQGSQPQHF.

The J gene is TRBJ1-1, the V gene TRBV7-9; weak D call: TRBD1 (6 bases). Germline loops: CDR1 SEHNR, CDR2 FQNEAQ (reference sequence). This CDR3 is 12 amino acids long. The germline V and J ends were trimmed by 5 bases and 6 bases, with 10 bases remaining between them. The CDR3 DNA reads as TGTGCCAGCAGCCTCGACAGGCCTGAAGCTTTCTTT. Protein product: CASSLDRPEAFF.

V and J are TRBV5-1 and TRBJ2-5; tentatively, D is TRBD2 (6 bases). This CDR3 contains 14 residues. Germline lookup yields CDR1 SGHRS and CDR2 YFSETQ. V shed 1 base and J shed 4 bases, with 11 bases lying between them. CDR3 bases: TGCGCCAGCAGCTTGAATTCCGGGGGAGAGACCCAGTACTTC. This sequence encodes CASSLNSGGETQYF.

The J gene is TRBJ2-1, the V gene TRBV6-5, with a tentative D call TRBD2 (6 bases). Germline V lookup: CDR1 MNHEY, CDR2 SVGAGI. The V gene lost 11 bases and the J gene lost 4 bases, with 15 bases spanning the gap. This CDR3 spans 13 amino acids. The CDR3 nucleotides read TGTGCCGGAGCGGGTAATGCGTACAATGAGCAGTTCTTC. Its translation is CAGAGNAYNEQFF.

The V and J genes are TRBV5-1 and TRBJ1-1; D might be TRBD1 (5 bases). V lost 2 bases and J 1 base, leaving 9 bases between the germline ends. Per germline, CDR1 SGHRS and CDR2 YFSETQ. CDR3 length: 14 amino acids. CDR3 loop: CASSFQGGNTEAFF. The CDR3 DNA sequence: TGCGCCAGCAGCTTCCAGGGAGGGAACACTGAAGCTTTCTTT.

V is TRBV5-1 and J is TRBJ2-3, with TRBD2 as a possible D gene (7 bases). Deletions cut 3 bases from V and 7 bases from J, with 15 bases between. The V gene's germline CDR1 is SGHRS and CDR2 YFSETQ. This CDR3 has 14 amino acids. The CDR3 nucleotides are TGCGCCAGCAGCTCCATGGGGGGGCGGAATACGCAGTATTTT. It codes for CASSSMGGRNTQYF.

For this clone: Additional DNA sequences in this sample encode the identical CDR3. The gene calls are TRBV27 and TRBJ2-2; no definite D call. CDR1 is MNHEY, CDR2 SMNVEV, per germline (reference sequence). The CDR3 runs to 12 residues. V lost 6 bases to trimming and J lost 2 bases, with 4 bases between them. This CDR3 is CASSRNTGELFF. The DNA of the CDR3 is TGTGCCAGCAGCAGAAACACCGGGGAGCTGTTTTTT.

The CDR3 DNA reads TGTGCCAGTAGTCCGCGGGGGGAGAGGATTGCTGGAAACACCATATATTTT. Amino acids: CASSPRGERIAGNTIYF. This chain joins TRBV19 and TRBJ1-3; weak D call: TRBD1 (5 bases). Germline V gives CDR1 LNHDA, CDR2 SQIVND (reference sequence). This CDR3 region has 17 residues. Trimming cost V 5 bases and J 2 bases, with 19 bases left between them.

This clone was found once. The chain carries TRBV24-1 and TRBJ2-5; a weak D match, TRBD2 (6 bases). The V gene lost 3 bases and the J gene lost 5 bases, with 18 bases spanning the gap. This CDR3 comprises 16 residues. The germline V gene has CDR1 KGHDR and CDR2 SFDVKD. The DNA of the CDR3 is TGTGCCACCAGTGATCCCCGTAGGGGCGGAGGGGAGACCCAGTACTTC. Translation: CATSDPRRGGGETQYF.

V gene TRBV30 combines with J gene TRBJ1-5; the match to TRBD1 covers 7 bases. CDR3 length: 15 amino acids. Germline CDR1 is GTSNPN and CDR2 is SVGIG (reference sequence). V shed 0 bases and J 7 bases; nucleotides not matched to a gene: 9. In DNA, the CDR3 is TGTGCCTGGAGTGTACGCGGCAGGGGGATCCAGCCCCAGCATTTT. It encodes CAWSVRGRGIQPQHF.

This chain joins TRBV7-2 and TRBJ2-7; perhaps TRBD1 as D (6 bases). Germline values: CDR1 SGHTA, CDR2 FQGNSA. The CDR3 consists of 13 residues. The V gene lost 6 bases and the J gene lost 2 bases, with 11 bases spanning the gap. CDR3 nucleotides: TGTGCCAGCAGTTGGACAGAGACCTACGAGCAGTACGTC. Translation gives CASSWTETYEQYV.

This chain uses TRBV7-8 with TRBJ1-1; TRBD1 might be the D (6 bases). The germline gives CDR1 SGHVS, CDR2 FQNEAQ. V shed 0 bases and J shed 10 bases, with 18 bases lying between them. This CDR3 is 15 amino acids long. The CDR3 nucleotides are TGTGCCAGCAGCTTAGCGGAGTGGGACACGGGGGGAGCTTTCTTT. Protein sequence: CASSLAEWDTGGAFF.

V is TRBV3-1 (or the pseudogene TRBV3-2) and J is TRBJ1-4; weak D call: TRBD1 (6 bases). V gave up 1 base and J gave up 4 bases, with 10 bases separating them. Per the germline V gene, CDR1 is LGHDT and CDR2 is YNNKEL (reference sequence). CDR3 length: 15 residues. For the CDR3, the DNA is TGTGCCAGCAGCCAAGGTAGCAGGGGTAATGAAAAACTGTTTTTT. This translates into CASSQGSRGNEKLFF.

The DNA of the CDR3 is TGCGCCAGCAGCCAACCAGGGGGGACTAATGAAAAACTGTTTTTT. Amino acid sequence: CASSQPGGTNEKLFF. The gene calls are TRBV5-1 and TRBJ1-4, with 7 bases fitting TRBD1. The CDR3 has 15 amino acids. The germline V gene encodes CDR1 SGHRS and CDR2 YFSETQ. Trimming took 4 bases from V and 2 from J; bases not matched to a gene: 5.

CDR3 region: CASSFSGTSGGQTQYF. CDR3 in DNA: TGCGCCAGCAGCTTCTCGGGGACTAGCGGGGGTCAGACCCAGTACTTC. The J gene is TRBJ2-5, the V gene TRBV5-1; 14 positions match TRBD2. CDR3 length: 16 residues. Trimming cost V 2 bases and J 6 bases; bases outside gene matches: 6. Germline V gives CDR1 SGHRS, CDR2 YFSETQ.